This TCR beta chain is from a study of T cell clones after liver transplantation. Whole-study context: Three of eight recipients were HCV-positive; others had non-autoimmune, non-viral indications. Tolerance: complete withdrawal held at least one year, liver enzymes staying within twice normal. Findings of the study overall: A significant post-transplant drop in circulating graft-donor-reactive CD4 TCRbeta sequences occurred in most of the 8 subjects.

In this sample, this clone turned up a few times. Its target is unknown. Trimming took off 4 bases at V and 4 bases at J, with 8 bases between the two ends. The CDR3 has 13 residues. CDR1 is SGHAT, CDR2 FQNNGV, per germline. TCRdb's table, derived via immunoSEQ multiplex PCR, lists solely in-frame clones and lacks some. The table records 85,000 to 130,000 clones, around 83% of them present only once. The TCR originated in a human donor who received a liver transplant. J is TRBJ1-3 and V is TRBV11-2; unclear D gene. The input for sequencing was CD4+ T cells from blood, taken before liver transplant. The CDR3 DNA is TGTGCCAGCAGCTCGGGAGAGGGAAACACCATATATTTT. Protein: CASSSGEGNTIYF.